The rows below give T cell receptor beta chains drawn from one sample of a study of blood T cells in healthy people across ages. TCRdb analysed the 5' RACE reads with MiXCR anew, one entry per CDR3 protein. The table has about 1.4 million distinct CDR3 sequences, around 55% seen once; the top ten hold 6.7%. Input material: blood. These receptors all stem from a man between 18 and 35 years old in good health. Both conserved end residues are part of each CDR3. Fields, in order: V gene, clone size, J gene, D gene, CDR3 protein, CDR3 DNA. A D gene is named only where the DNA matches it firmly. Expanded clones are given a class, and other clones once, few, many or no size at all.

v_gene: TRBV28
abundance: few
j_gene: TRBJ2-3
d_gene: NA
CDR3aa: CASSSHSGSTDTQYF
CDR3nt: TGTGCCAGCAGTTCTCATAGCGGATCCACAGATACGCAGTATTTT

v_gene: TRBV20-1
abundance: NA
j_gene: TRBJ2-5
d_gene: TRBD2
CDR3aa: CSAMVAGAPVGTQYF
CDR3nt: TGCAGTGCTATGGTAGCGGGGGCGCCCGTGGGGACCCAGTACTTC

v_gene: TRBV20-1
abundance: NA
j_gene: TRBJ2-7
d_gene: NA
CDR3aa: CSASWLGTPGEQYF
CDR3nt: TGCAGTGCTAGCTGGCTCGGGACCCCTGGAGAGCAGTACTTC

v_gene: TRBV10-1
abundance: NA
j_gene: TRBJ2-7
d_gene: NA
CDR3aa: CASSQRPIYEQYF
CDR3nt: TGCGCCAGCAGTCAGCGTCCCATATACGAGCAGTACTTC

v_gene: TRBV7-9
abundance: NA
j_gene: TRBJ2-3
d_gene: TRBD2
CDR3aa: CASSSGTSSDTQYF
CDR3nt: TGTGCCAGCAGCTCCGGGACTAGCAGCGATACGCAGTATTTT

v_gene: TRBV4-3
abundance: NA
j_gene: TRBJ2-5
d_gene: NA
CDR3aa: CASRLTEDRNEQYF
CDR3nt: TGCGCCAGCAGGCTCACAGAAGACCGCAATGAGCAGTACTTC

v_gene: TRBV27
abundance: NA
j_gene: TRBJ2-3
d_gene: NA
CDR3aa: CASRGWGAADTQYF
CDR3nt: TGTGCCAGCAGGGGTTGGGGGGCTGCAGATACGCAGTATTTT

v_gene: TRBV18
abundance: NA
j_gene: TRBJ2-7
d_gene: NA
CDR3aa: CASSPTVQANEQYF
CDR3nt: TGTGCCAGCTCACCAACGGTCCAGGCAAACGAGCAGTACTTC

v_gene: TRBV27
abundance: NA
j_gene: TRBJ2-7
d_gene: TRBD2
CDR3aa: CTSRTLAGSYEQYF
CDR3nt: TGTACCAGCAGGACACTAGCGGGTAGCTACGAGCAGTACTTC

v_gene: TRBV27
abundance: NA
j_gene: TRBJ2-3
d_gene: TRBD2
CDR3aa: CASSLYRGGAGDTQYF
CDR3nt: TGTGCCAGCAGTTTATATCGCGGGGGGGCAGGGGATACGCAGTATTTT

v_gene: TRBV4-1
abundance: few
j_gene: TRBJ2-7
d_gene: TRBD2
CDR3aa: CASSHYSGSGSYEQYF
CDR3nt: TGCGCCAGCAGCCACTATAGCGGGAGCGGCTCCTACGAGCAGTACTTC

v_gene: TRBV7-9
abundance: NA
j_gene: TRBJ1-2
d_gene: TRBD1
CDR3aa: CASSSSTGGFNYGYTF
CDR3nt: TGTGCCAGCAGCTCCTCCACAGGGGGATTTAACTATGGCTACACCTTC

v_gene: TRBV28
abundance: once
j_gene: TRBJ1-1
d_gene: NA
CDR3aa: CASSTPQGTEAFF
CDR3nt: TGTGCCAGCAGTACTCCTCAAGGGACTGAAGCTTTCTTT

v_gene: TRBV20-1
abundance: many
j_gene: TRBJ2-1
d_gene: NA
CDR3aa: CSARDYLPYNEQFF
CDR3nt: TGCAGTGCTAGAGACTACCTACCCTACAATGAGCAGTTCTTC

v_gene: TRBV4-1
abundance: NA
j_gene: TRBJ2-1
d_gene: NA
CDR3aa: CASSQDSFIEQFF
CDR3nt: TGCGCCAGCAGCCAAGATTCGTTCATTGAGCAGTTCTTC

v_gene: TRBV5-1
abundance: NA
j_gene: TRBJ1-2
d_gene: NA
CDR3aa: CASSDDRNRPRGYTF
CDR3nt: TGCGCCAGCAGCGACGACAGGAATCGGCCTAGAGGCTACACCTTC

v_gene: TRBV25-1
abundance: NA
j_gene: TRBJ2-4
d_gene: TRBD2
CDR3aa: CASSESGSGIGKNIQYF
CDR3nt: TGTGCCAGCAGTGAATCGGGAAGCGGGATAGGCAAAAACATTCAGTACTTC

v_gene: TRBV20-1
abundance: NA
j_gene: TRBJ2-5
d_gene: TRBD2
CDR3aa: CSVGGLAGNWETQYF
CDR3nt: TGCAGTGTTGGGGGGCTAGCGGGGAATTGGGAGACCCAGTACTTC

v_gene: TRBV11-2
abundance: NA
j_gene: TRBJ1-1
d_gene: NA
CDR3aa: CASSLGRGVRGTEAFF
CDR3nt: TGTGCCAGCAGCTTAGGGAGGGGGGTGAGAGGCACTGAAGCTTTCTTT

v_gene: TRBV20-1
abundance: many
j_gene: TRBJ2-7
d_gene: NA
CDR3aa: CSARGGTAYEQYF
CDR3nt: TGCAGTGCTAGGGGCGGCACGGCCTACGAGCAGTACTTC

v_gene: TRBV4-2
abundance: few
j_gene: TRBJ2-7
d_gene: NA
CDR3aa: CASSQRGLGEQYF
CDR3nt: TGTGCCAGCAGCCAAAGAGGGTTGGGAGAGCAGTACTTC

v_gene: TRBV20-1
abundance: NA
j_gene: TRBJ2-1
d_gene: NA
CDR3aa: CSAGCQGPRWNEQFF
CDR3nt: TGCAGTGCTGGGTGCCAGGGACCCCGATGGAATGAGCAGTTCTTC

v_gene: TRBV4-1
abundance: NA
j_gene: TRBJ2-1
d_gene: NA
CDR3aa: CASSQVLESSYNEQFF
CDR3nt: TGCGCCAGCAGCCAAGTACTCGAGAGCTCCTACAATGAGCAGTTCTTC

v_gene: TRBV28
abundance: NA
j_gene: TRBJ2-7
d_gene: TRBD1
CDR3aa: CASSLRPGQRNYEQYF
CDR3nt: TGTGCCAGCAGTTTAAGACCGGGACAGAGAAATTACGAGCAGTACTTC

v_gene: TRBV27
abundance: NA
j_gene: TRBJ2-3
d_gene: NA
CDR3aa: CASSPTTSLGTDTQYF
CDR3nt: TGTGCCAGCAGTCCGACGACCTCCCTAGGCACAGATACGCAGTATTTT

v_gene: TRBV5-1
abundance: NA
j_gene: TRBJ2-3
d_gene: TRBD2
CDR3aa: CASSFWGGNTDTQYF
CDR3nt: TGCGCCAGCAGCTTCTGGGGGGGGAACACAGATACGCAGTATTTT

v_gene: TRBV3-1
abundance: NA
j_gene: TRBJ2-7
d_gene: NA
CDR3aa: CASSQGRQNTYEQYF
CDR3nt: TGTGCCAGCAGCCAAGGCAGACAAAACACCTACGAGCAGTACTTC

v_gene: TRBV29-1
abundance: few
j_gene: TRBJ2-1
d_gene: NA
CDR3aa: CSVEDQLALPYNEQFF
CDR3nt: TGCAGCGTTGAAGATCAATTGGCTCTCCCCTACAATGAGCAGTTCTTC

v_gene: TRBV9
abundance: NA
j_gene: TRBJ2-1
d_gene: NA
CDR3aa: CASSDPRNERGYEQFF
CDR3nt: TGTGCCAGCAGCGACCCTAGAAACGAGAGGGGCTATGAGCAGTTCTTC

v_gene: TRBV29-1
abundance: NA
j_gene: TRBJ2-7
d_gene: NA
CDR3aa: CSVLQLGNDYEQYF
CDR3nt: TGCAGCGTCCTTCAGTTGGGGAATGACTACGAGCAGTACTTC

v_gene: TRBV12-3/TRBV12-4
abundance: NA
j_gene: TRBJ2-6
d_gene: TRBD1
CDR3aa: CASSSGQGAGANVLTF
CDR3nt: TGTGCCAGCAGTTCGGGACAGGGGGCTGGGGCCAACGTCCTGACTTTC

v_gene: TRBV28
abundance: NA
j_gene: TRBJ1-5
d_gene: NA
CDR3aa: CASTDVEYSNQPQHF
CDR3nt: TGTGCCAGCACGGACGTAGAGTATAGCAATCAGCCCCAGCATTTT

v_gene: TRBV20-1
abundance: NA
j_gene: TRBJ2-5
d_gene: TRBD2
CDR3aa: CSARGGRGGETQYF
CDR3nt: TGCAGTGCTAGAGGCGGGAGGGGCGGAGAGACCCAGTACTTC

v_gene: TRBV7-7
abundance: NA
j_gene: TRBJ2-5
d_gene: TRBD2
CDR3aa: CASSPSGGYQETQYF
CDR3nt: TGTGCTAGCAGCCCAAGCGGGGGGTATCAAGAGACCCAGTACTTC

v_gene: TRBV20-1
abundance: NA
j_gene: TRBJ2-3
d_gene: NA
CDR3aa: CSAMAAGTDTQYF
CDR3nt: TGCAGTGCTATGGCTGCGGGAACAGATACGCAGTATTTT

v_gene: TRBV28
abundance: NA
j_gene: TRBJ1-3
d_gene: NA
CDR3aa: CASSLLRIRDGGRSPSGNTIYF
CDR3nt: TGTGCCAGCAGTTTGCTACGGATTCGCGATGGGGGCAGGTCCCCGTCTGGAAACACCATATATTTT

v_gene: TRBV6-1
abundance: NA
j_gene: TRBJ2-1
d_gene: TRBD1
CDR3aa: CASNIRGGGQGSYNEQFF
CDR3nt: TGTGCCAGCAATATTCGTGGCGGGGGACAGGGATCCTACAATGAGCAGTTCTTC

v_gene: TRBV12-3/TRBV12-4
abundance: NA
j_gene: TRBJ1-4
d_gene: NA
CDR3aa: CASSSGVIYEKLFF
CDR3nt: TGTGCCAGCAGCTCGGGGGTCATTTATGAAAAACTGTTTTTT

v_gene: TRBV4-1
abundance: NA
j_gene: TRBJ2-1
d_gene: TRBD2
CDR3aa: CASRHIKTSKFF
CDR3nt: TGCGCCAGCAGACACATTAAGACTAGCAAGTTCTTC

v_gene: TRBV4-2
abundance: NA
j_gene: TRBJ2-2
d_gene: NA
CDR3aa: CASSQVQLAGELFF
CDR3nt: TGTGCCAGCAGCCAAGTTCAACTCGCCGGGGAGCTGTTTTTT

v_gene: TRBV7-9
abundance: NA
j_gene: TRBJ2-5
d_gene: TRBD2
CDR3aa: CATSGLVLRETQYF
CDR3nt: TGTGCCACCTCTGGACTAGTTTTACGAGAGACCCAGTACTTC

v_gene: TRBV29-1
abundance: NA
j_gene: TRBJ1-2
d_gene: NA
CDR3aa: CSVDAGTGVSYGYTF
CDR3nt: TGCAGCGTTGATGCGGGAACAGGAGTTTCCTATGGCTACACCTTC

v_gene: TRBV4-3
abundance: NA
j_gene: TRBJ2-3
d_gene: NA
CDR3aa: CASSQDRRVPTDTQYF
CDR3nt: TGCGCCAGCAGCCAAGACCGTAGGGTACCCACAGATACGCAGTATTTT

v_gene: TRBV11-2
abundance: NA
j_gene: TRBJ2-7
d_gene: NA
CDR3aa: CASSPWSYEQYF
CDR3nt: TGTGCCAGCAGCCCCTGGTCCTACGAGCAGTACTTC

v_gene: TRBV27
abundance: NA
j_gene: TRBJ1-2
d_gene: TRBD1
CDR3aa: CASSSGQGMDYGYTF
CDR3nt: TGTGCCAGCAGTTCGGGACAGGGTATGGACTATGGCTACACCTTC

v_gene: TRBV7-9
abundance: NA
j_gene: TRBJ2-1
d_gene: NA
CDR3aa: CASSLSASPYNEQFF
CDR3nt: TGTGCCAGCAGCTTATCCGCTAGCCCCTACAATGAGCAGTTCTTC